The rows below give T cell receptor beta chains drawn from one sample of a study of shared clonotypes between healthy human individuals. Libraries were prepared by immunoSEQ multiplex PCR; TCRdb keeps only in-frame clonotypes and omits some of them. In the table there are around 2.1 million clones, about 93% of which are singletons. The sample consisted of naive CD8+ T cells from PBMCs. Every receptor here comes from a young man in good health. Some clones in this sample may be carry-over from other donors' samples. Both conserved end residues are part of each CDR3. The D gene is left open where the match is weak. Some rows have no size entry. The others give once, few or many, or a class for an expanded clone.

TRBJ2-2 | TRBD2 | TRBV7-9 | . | TGTGCCAGCAGCTCTCGTGAGCGGCTAGCGGGCGACACCGGGGAGCTGTTTTTT | CASSSRERLAGDTGELFF
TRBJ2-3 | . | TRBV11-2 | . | TGTGCCAGCAGCCCAGGGGTCCTAGCGGCTAGCACAGATACGCAGTATTTT | CASSPGVLAASTDTQYF
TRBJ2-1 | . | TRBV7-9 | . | TGTGCCAGCAGCTTAGGTGTAGGGGGAGACTCCTACAATGAGCAGTTCTTC | CASSLGVGGDSYNEQFF
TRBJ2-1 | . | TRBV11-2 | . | TGTGCCAGCAGCTTATTGTACAATGAGCAGTTCTTC | CASSLLYNEQFF
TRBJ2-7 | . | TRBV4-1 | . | TGCGCCAGCAGAGGGGCCTACGAGCAGTACTTC | CASRGAYEQYF
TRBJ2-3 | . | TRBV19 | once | TGTGCCAGTAGTCCACTGACAGAGATCACAGATACGCAGTATTTT | CASSPLTEITDTQYF
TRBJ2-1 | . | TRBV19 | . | TGTGCCAGTATGGCGGTCAGCATCGAATACAATGAGCAGTTCTTC | CASMAVSIEYNEQFF
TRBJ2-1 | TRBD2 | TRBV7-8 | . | TGTGCCAGCAGCTCTCCCGAGGGTATAGCGGGAGCTTTTAATGAGCAGTTCTTC | CASSSPEGIAGAFNEQFF
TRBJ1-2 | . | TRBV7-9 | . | TGTGCCAGCAGCTCGCCTCAGGGGATGGCGGGTAGTGGCTACACCTTC | CASSSPQGMAGSGYTF
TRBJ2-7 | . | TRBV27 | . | TGTGCCAGCAGTTGGATACTAGTGGATCCTTACGAGCAGTACTTC | CASSWILVDPYEQYF
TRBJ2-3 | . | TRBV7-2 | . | TGTGCCAGCAGCTTAGGCGCGGGACCGACCGAAGATACGCAGTATTTT | CASSLGAGPTEDTQYF
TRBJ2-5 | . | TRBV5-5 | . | TGTGCCAGCAGCTTGGACGTGGGTGTAGAGACCCAGTACTTC | CASSLDVGVETQYF
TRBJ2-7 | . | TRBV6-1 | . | TGTGCCAGCAGTGAAGCGGGACTGCCTATGAAGTACTTC | CASSEAGLPMKYF
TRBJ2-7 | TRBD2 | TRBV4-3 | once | TGCGCCAGCAGCCAAGGACTAGCTAGCTCCTACGAGCAGTACTTC | CASSQGLASSYEQYF
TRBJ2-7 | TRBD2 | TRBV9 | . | TGTGCCAGCAGCGCTTACGACGGGACTAGCGGGGACGAGCAGTACTTC | CASSAYDGTSGDEQYF
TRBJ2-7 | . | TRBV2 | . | TGTGCCAGCAGTGGAGAAACCGGGACTGGAAACTACGAGCAGTACTTC | CASSGETGTGNYEQYF
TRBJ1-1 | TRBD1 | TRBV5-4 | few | TGTGCCAGCAGCTTAGGGGGCCCTGAAGCTTTCTTT | CASSLGGPEAFF
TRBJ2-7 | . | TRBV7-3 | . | TGTGCCAGCAGCTCCAAGGACAGCCACTACGAGCAGTACTTC | CASSSKDSHYEQYF
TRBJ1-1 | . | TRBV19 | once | TGTGCCAGTAGTATTTTCCTTTACCTGGAAGAGTACACTGAAGCTTTCTTT | CASSIFLYLEEYTEAFF
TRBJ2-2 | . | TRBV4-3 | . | TGCGCCAGCAGCCAAGAATACCCCAATACCGGGGAGCTGTTTTTT | CASSQEYPNTGELFF
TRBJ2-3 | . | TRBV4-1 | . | TGCGCCAGCAGCCAAGATTTAGCGGACCGCACAGATACGCAGTATTTT | CASSQDLADRTDTQYF
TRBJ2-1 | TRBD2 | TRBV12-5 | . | TGTGCTAGTGGAAGCGGGGGGTCCTACAATGAGCAGTTCTTC | CASGSGGSYNEQFF
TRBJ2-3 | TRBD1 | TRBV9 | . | TGTGCCAGCAGCGCCTACAGGGGCCGCACAGATACGCAGTATTTT | CASSAYRGRTDTQYF
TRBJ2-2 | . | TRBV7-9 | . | TGTGCCAGCAGCCCGTCGTCAACGACCGGGGAGCTGTTTTTT | CASSPSSTTGELFF
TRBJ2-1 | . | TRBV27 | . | TGTGCCAGCAGTTTCGTGGGCAGCTACAATGAGCAGTTCTTC | CASSFVGSYNEQFF
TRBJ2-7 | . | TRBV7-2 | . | TGTGCCAGCAGCGGTAGCGGCAGCTCCTACGAGCAGTACTTC | CASSGSGSSYEQYF
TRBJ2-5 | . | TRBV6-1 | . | TGTGCCAGCCGGAGGGACAGCGAAGAGACCCAGTACTTC | CASRRDSEETQYF
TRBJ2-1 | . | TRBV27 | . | TGTGCCAGCAGTTTATCTAGCTACAATGAGCAGTTCTTC | CASSLSSYNEQFF
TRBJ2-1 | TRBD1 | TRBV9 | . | TGTGCCAGCAGCATTACAGGGGGCAGGAACAATGAGCAGTTCTTC | CASSITGGRNNEQFF
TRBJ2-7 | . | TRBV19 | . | TGTGCCAGTAGTATAGGAGGTTCACCCTCCTACGAGCAGTACTTC | CASSIGGSPSYEQYF
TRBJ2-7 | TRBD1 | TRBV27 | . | TGTGCCAGCAGTCCGAGGACAGGGTCCCACGAGCAGTACTTC | CASSPRTGSHEQYF
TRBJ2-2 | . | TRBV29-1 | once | TGCAGCGTTGAAGGCGAGTCGAACACCGGGGAGCTGTTTTTT | CSVEGESNTGELFF
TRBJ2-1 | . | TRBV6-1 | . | TGTGCCAGCAGTGTCTTCTCCGGGAGTGGCTACAACAATGAGCAGTTCTTC | CASSVFSGSGYNNEQFF
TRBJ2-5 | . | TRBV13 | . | TGTGCCAGCAGCTTAGCGGGAGCAAAAGAGACCCAGTACTTC | CASSLAGAKETQYF
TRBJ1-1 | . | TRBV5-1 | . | TGCGCCAGCAGCCGAGGGAACACTGAAGCTTTCTTT | CASSRGNTEAFF
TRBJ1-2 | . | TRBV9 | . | TGTGCCAGCAGCGATCCCACTAGAGAGACCGATAACTATGGCTACACCTTC | CASSDPTRETDNYGYTF
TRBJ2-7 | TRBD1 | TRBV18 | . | TGTGCCAGCTCACCGTCGGGACAGGGTACCTACGAGCAGTACTTC | CASSPSGQGTYEQYF
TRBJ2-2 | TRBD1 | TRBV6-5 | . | TGTGCCAGCAGTACGACAGGGGAAACCGGGGAGCTGTTTTTT | CASSTTGETGELFF
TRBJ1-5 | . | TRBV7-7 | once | TGTGCCAGCAGCTTAGGGGTGGGGATTATTAGCAATCAGCCCCAGCATTTT | CASSLGVGIISNQPQHF
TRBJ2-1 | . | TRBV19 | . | TGTGCCAGTTCAGAGAGGGACGAGGGGAATGAGCAGTTCTTC | CASSERDEGNEQFF
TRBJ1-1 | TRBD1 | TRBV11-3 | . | TGTGCCAGCAGCTTGGACGGACAGGGTTCCACTGAAGCTTTCTTT | CASSLDGQGSTEAFF
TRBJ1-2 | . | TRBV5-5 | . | TGTGCCAGCCGCTATGGACAGACTCAGAGCTATGGCTACACCTTC | CASRYGQTQSYGYTF
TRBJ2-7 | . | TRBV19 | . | TGTGCCAGTAGTGGGGCGGGACTGCTACTTGACTTC | CASSGAGLLLDF
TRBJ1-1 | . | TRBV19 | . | TGTGCCAGTAGTATGACACAGCTGAACACTGAAGCTTTCTTT | CASSMTQLNTEAFF
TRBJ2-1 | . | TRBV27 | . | TGTGCCAGCAGTTTTATCGGGAGCTCCTACAATGAGCAGTTCTTC | CASSFIGSSYNEQFF